This T cell receptor (beta chain) was sequenced in a study of blood T cells in healthy people across ages. This CDR3 has 12 amino acids. The V and J ends lost 6 bases and 6 bases, in that order; junction bases with no gene match: 7. In germline, CDR1 is SQVTM, CDR2 ANQGSEA. About 9.9 milliliters of peripheral blood were drawn from each donor. In each sample, at least 7 million PBMCs were isolated. A J-beta primer mix and a sample-barcoded 5' primer were used in a second PCR of about 7 to 12 cycles. MiXCR was run by TCRdb on the 5' RACE reads, yielding one entry per CDR3 protein. The sample lists fewer than 900,000 distinct CDR3 sequences, around 46% occurring once. This clonotype was recorded at least ten times. What it binds is unknown. Findings and caveats of the study: Age advanced and TCR beta diversity per million T cells fell, roughly linearly.

The chain links TRBV29-1 to TRBJ2-7; 8 bases align to TRBD1. This receptor was obtained from a woman aged 55-69 years in good health. Sequenced input: blood. CDR3 in amino acids: CSVVAGGSEQYF. The CDR3 DNA reads TGCAGCGTGGTAGCAGGGGGCAGCGAGCAGTACTTC.